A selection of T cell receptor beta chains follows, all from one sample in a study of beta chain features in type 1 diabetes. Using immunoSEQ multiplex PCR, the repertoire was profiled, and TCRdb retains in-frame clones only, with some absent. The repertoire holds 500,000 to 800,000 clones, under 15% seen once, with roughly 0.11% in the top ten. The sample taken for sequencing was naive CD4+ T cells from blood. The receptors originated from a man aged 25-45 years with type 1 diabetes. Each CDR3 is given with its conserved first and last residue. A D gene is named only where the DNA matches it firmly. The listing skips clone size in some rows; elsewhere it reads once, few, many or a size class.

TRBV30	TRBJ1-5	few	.	CAWSGASGYQPQHF	TGTGCCTGGAGTGGCGCAAGTGGGTATCAGCCCCAGCATTTT
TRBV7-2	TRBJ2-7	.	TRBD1	CASSLTGQGIHEQYF	TGTGCCAGCAGTCTAACCGGACAGGGAATCCACGAGCAGTACTTC
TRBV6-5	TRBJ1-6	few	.	CAIRRGINSPLHF	TGTGCCATTCGGAGGGGTATTAATTCACCCCTCCACTTT
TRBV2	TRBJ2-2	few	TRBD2	CASSVAGGLDTGELFF	TGTGCCAGCAGTGTGGCGGGGGGGCTTGACACCGGGGAGCTGTTTTTT
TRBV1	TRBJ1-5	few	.	CTSSQDSRVDSNQPQHF	TGCACCAGCAGCCAAGACTCACGGGTTGATAGCAATCAGCCCCAGCATTTT
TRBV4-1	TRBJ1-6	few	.	CASSQEIQDSPLHF	TGCGCCAGCAGCCAAGAAATTCAGGATTCACCCCTCCACTTT
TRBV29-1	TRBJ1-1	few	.	CSVGEAFF	TGCAGCGTTGGGGAAGCTTTCTTT
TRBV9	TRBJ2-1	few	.	CASTPAGQLDYNEQFF	TGTGCCAGCACCCCGGCTGGCCAACTAGACTACAATGAGCAGTTCTTC
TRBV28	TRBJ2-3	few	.	CASSRPPQDTQYF	TGTGCCAGCAGTCGCCCCCCTCAAGATACGCAGTATTTT
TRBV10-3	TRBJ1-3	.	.	CAISDGRAGNTIYF	TGTGCCATCAGTGATGGCAGGGCTGGAAACACCATATATTTT
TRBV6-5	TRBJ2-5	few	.	CASSSLGTAETQYF	TGTGCCAGCAGTTCTCTCGGGACCGCAGAGACCCAGTACTTC
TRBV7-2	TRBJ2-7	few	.	CASSLFASAYEQYF	TGTGCCAGCAGCTTATTTGCGTCCGCCTACGAGCAGTACTTC
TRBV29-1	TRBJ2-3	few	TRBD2	CSVEFSGGLTDTQYF	TGCAGCGTTGAGTTTAGCGGGGGCCTCACAGATACGCAGTATTTT
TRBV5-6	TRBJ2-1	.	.	CASSLGQSSYNEQFF	TGTGCCAGCAGCTTGGGACAGAGCTCCTACAATGAGCAGTTCTTC
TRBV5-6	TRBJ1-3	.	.	CASSLGRAGNTIYF	TGTGCCAGCAGCTTGGGGAGGGCTGGAAACACCATATATTTT
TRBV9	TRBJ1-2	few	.	CASSVDGDGYGYTF	TGTGCCAGCAGCGTAGACGGGGACGGCTATGGCTACACCTTC
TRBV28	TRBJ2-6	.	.	CASSLGSSGANVLTF	TGTGCCAGCAGTTTAGGAAGCTCTGGGGCCAACGTCCTGACTTTC
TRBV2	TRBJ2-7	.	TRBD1	CASTSGQTYEQYF	TGTGCCAGCACTTCGGGACAGACCTACGAGCAGTACTTC
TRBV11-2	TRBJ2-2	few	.	CASSYIGGELFF	TGTGCCAGCAGCTACATCGGCGGGGAGCTGTTTTTT
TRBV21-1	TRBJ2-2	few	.	CASSPRGTGDTGELFF	TGTGCCAGCAGCCCCCGAGGGACAGGGGACACCGGGGAGCTGTTTTTT
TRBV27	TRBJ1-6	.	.	CASGGDGLVLHF	TGTGCCAGCGGGGGGGACGGGTTGGTCCTCCACTTT
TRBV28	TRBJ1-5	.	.	CASSSPGENQPQHF	TGTGCCAGCAGTTCCCCCGGGGAGAATCAGCCCCAGCATTTT
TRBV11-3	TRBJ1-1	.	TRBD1	CASSTQGDTEAFF	TGTGCCAGCAGCACACAGGGGGACACTGAAGCTTTCTTT
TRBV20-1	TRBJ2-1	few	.	CSARKVEQFF	TGCAGTGCTAGAAAAGTTGAGCAGTTCTTC
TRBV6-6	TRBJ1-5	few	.	CASRGEGQPQHF	TGTGCCAGCCGGGGCGAGGGTCAGCCCCAGCATTTT
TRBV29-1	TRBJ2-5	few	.	CSVARNEETQYF	TGCAGCGTCGCACGGAACGAAGAGACCCAGTACTTC
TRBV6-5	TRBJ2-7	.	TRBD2	CASRRLAGEQYF	TGTGCCAGCAGGAGACTAGCTGGCGAGCAGTACTTC